These T cell receptor beta chains were read from a single sample in a study of T cells after yellow fever vaccination. MiXCR, run by TCRdb on the 5' RACE reads, gives a single entry per CDR3 protein. The data show about 330,000 distinct CDR3 sequences, roughly 7% seen once. This sample comprised PBMCs, obtained roughly 45 days after the first yellow fever vaccination. These receptors all stem from a man aged 18 to 35 who received the YFV17D yellow fever vaccine. CDR3s include the opening cysteine and the closing phenylalanine or tryptophan. The D gene is left open where the match is weak. Clone size is not always given. Where it is, it says once, few, many or a class for expanded clones.

many | TRBJ1-2 | - | TRBV12-5 | TGTGCTAGTGGTACGGGACTGATCTATGGCTACACCTTC | CASGTGLIYGYTF
- | TRBJ1-2 | - | TRBV4-1 | TGCGCCAGCAGCCAAGCCGGGACTAACTATGGCTACACCTTC | CASSQAGTNYGYTF
many | TRBJ2-1 | TRBD2 | TRBV4-3 | TGCGCCAGCAGCCAAGTTTTCACTAGCGGGGGCCTCTACAATGAGCAGTTCTTC | CASSQVFTSGGLYNEQFF
few | TRBJ2-5 | TRBD1 | TRBV9 | TGTGCCAGCAGCCTGACTCCCCGAGGGGGACAGGGCTCCCAAGAGACCCAGTACTTC | CASSLTPRGGQGSQETQYF
many | TRBJ1-2 | TRBD1 | TRBV20-1 | TGCAGTGCCCTCAACAGGGGGGGCTATGGCTACACCTTC | CSALNRGGYGYTF
- | TRBJ2-2 | - | TRBV7-3 | TGTGCCAGCAGCTTACTGGGACGGGGCACCGGGGAGCTGTTTTTT | CASSLLGRGTGELFF
few | TRBJ2-2 | - | TRBV7-7 | TGTGCCAGCAGCTTAGCGTCTCGGGGGGCCGGAAACACCGGGGAGCTGTTTTTT | CASSLASRGAGNTGELFF
- | TRBJ2-7 | - | TRBV7-2 | TGTGCCAGCAGCACGCAGGGGCAGGGGAGCTCCTACGAGCAGTACTTC | CASSTQGQGSSYEQYF
- | TRBJ1-2 | TRBD1 | TRBV7-2 | TGTGCCAGCAGCCCTGACCTGGGACAGGGAGTGGGCGGCTACACCTTC | CASSPDLGQGVGGYTF
- | TRBJ2-7 | - | TRBV7-3 | TGTGCCAGCAGCTCCAATGGTTACGAGCAGTACTTC | CASSSNGYEQYF
few | TRBJ2-1 | - | TRBV10-3 | TGTGCCATCAGTGACCGGGACGGATACAATGAGCAGTTCTTC | CAISDRDGYNEQFF
- | TRBJ2-7 | TRBD1 | TRBV20-1 | TGCAGTGCTCGGCCGGGACAGGGGACCTACGAGCAGTACTTC | CSARPGQGTYEQYF
few | TRBJ1-5 | - | TRBV12-3/TRBV12-4 | TGTGCCAGCAGGGCACTAGGGGGTATTCAGCCCCAGCATTTT | CASRALGGIQPQHF
- | TRBJ2-1 | TRBD2 | TRBV29-1 | TGCAGCGTTGAGGTGACCCCCGGGACTACCTACAATGAGCAGTTCTTC | CSVEVTPGTTYNEQFF
few | TRBJ2-1 | - | TRBV12-3/TRBV12-4 | TGTGCCAGCAGTTTAAGGCCGGGCCCAGGAGAGTTCTTC | CASSLRPGPGEFF
few | TRBJ2-3 | TRBD2 | TRBV19 | TGTGCCAGTACCGCGGGGGGAAGAAGGACAGATACGCAGTATTTT | CASTAGGRRTDTQYF
few | TRBJ1-1 | - | TRBV9 | TGTGCCAGCAGCGTAGTAGGGATGAGACAGTTCTCTTTT | CASSVVGMRQFSF
many | TRBJ2-3 | - | TRBV9 | TGTGCCAGCAGCGTAGAAGCCCCAGATACGCAGTATTTT | CASSVEAPDTQYF
- | TRBJ2-5 | - | TRBV10-3 | TGTGCCATCAGTGACCTCGTGTCCGCCCCCGAGGGAGAGACCCAGTACTTC | CAISDLVSAPEGETQYF
few | TRBJ1-3 | - | TRBV6-1 | TGTGCCAGCAGTCCAGGGGATGGGGGCTCTGGAAACACCATATATTTT | CASSPGDGGSGNTIYF
- | TRBJ1-1 | - | TRBV7-2 | TGTGCCAGCAGCCTCTCGCAGGGTCGCACTGAAGCTTTCTTT | CASSLSQGRTEAFF
- | TRBJ2-1 | TRBD2 | TRBV20-1 | TGCAGTGCTCCCGATACTAGCGGGGGGGGTTATGAGCAGTTCTTC | CSAPDTSGGGYEQFF
- | TRBJ2-1 | - | TRBV25-1 | TGTGCCAGCAGTGATAGGGGGACCTACAATGAGCAGTTCTTC | CASSDRGTYNEQFF
- | TRBJ1-4 | TRBD1 | TRBV20-1 | TGCAGTGCTAGAGATCGAGGCAGGGACAGTGAAAAACTGTTTTTT | CSARDRGRDSEKLFF
- | TRBJ1-1 | - | TRBV30 | TGTGCCTGGAGTGTACTGGGGGGTGAAGCTTTCTTT | CAWSVLGGEAFF
- | TRBJ2-1 | TRBD1 | TRBV6-2/TRBV6-3 | TGTGCCAGCAGTCCCCTGCCCGGCCAGGGGGCCGACAATGAGCAGTTCTTC | CASSPLPGQGADNEQFF
few | TRBJ1-5 | TRBD1 | TRBV18 | TGTGCCACCCAACAGGGGGCTAATCAGCCCCAGCATTTT | CATQQGANQPQHF
- | TRBJ2-1 | - | TRBV3-1 | TGTGCCAGCATCTCTCTGGGGGGCAATGAGCAGTTCTTC | CASISLGGNEQFF
- | TRBJ2-1 | - | TRBV6-5 | TGTGCCAGCAGTTACATGTCCTTCTCCTACAATGAGCAGTTCTTC | CASSYMSFSYNEQFF
few | TRBJ2-3 | TRBD2 | TRBV18 | TGTGCCAGCTCACCACCGGGACTAGCAACAGATACGCAGTATTTT | CASSPPGLATDTQYF
- | TRBJ2-1 | - | TRBV5-4 | TGTGCCAGCAGCTCCCCCACCGCGTCCTACAATGAGCAGTTCTTC | CASSSPTASYNEQFF
many | TRBJ2-3 | TRBD2 | TRBV12-3/TRBV12-4 | TGTGCCAGCAGTCCGCCCAAAGCGGGGCTTAGCACAGATACGCAGTATTTT | CASSPPKAGLSTDTQYF
few | TRBJ2-7 | - | TRBV12-3/TRBV12-4 | TGTGCCAGCAAACAGGCTTCCCCCGAGCAGTACTTC | CASKQASPEQYF
few | TRBJ2-1 | TRBD2 | TRBV3-1 | TGTGCCAGCAGCCAGGGTAGCGGGGTGGGGAATGAGCAGTTCTTC | CASSQGSGVGNEQFF
- | TRBJ2-3 | TRBD2 | TRBV5-1 | TGCGCCAGCAGCTTGGCGGGACTAGCCCCAGATACGCAGTATTTT | CASSLAGLAPDTQYF
many | TRBJ2-5 | - | TRBV5-1 | TGCGCCAGCAGCTTGGGACTAGGAGAGACCCAGTACTTC | CASSLGLGETQYF
- | TRBJ2-2 | - | TRBV4-3 | TGCGCCAGCAGCCAACTAGAAGGATTTGGCGGGGAGCTGTTTTTT | CASSQLEGFGGELFF
many | TRBJ1-1 | - | TRBV7-2 | TGTGCCAGCATCCTGGTTTGGGGGCTCGGCACTGAAGCTTTCTTT | CASILVWGLGTEAFF
few | TRBJ2-7 | - | TRBV20-1 | TGCAGTGCTAGAGATAGGGCCCAACTCTACGAGCAGTACTTC | CSARDRAQLYEQYF
many | TRBJ2-2 | TRBD2 | TRBV20-1 | TGCAGTGCTAGTGCCCTGACTAGCAGGCCGACGAACACCGGGGAGCTGTTTTTT | CSASALTSRPTNTGELFF
- | TRBJ2-3 | TRBD2 | TRBV11-1 | TGTGCCAGCAGCTTATTCCAGTTCGCGGGGGGCCTCACAGATACGCAGTATTTT | CASSLFQFAGGLTDTQYF
medium-sized | TRBJ2-3 | - | TRBV5-1 | TGCGCCAGCAGCTTCGAACGAGGCACAGATACGCAGTATTTT | CASSFERGTDTQYF
- | TRBJ1-5 | - | TRBV14 | TGTGCCAGCAGCCATTGGGACCGCACAGATACGCAGCATTTT | CASSHWDRTDTQHF